This T cell receptor beta chain is drawn from a study of T cells in Graves' hyperthyroidism and ophthalmopathy. This clonotype occurred many times. V was pared by 7 bases and J by 4 bases, with 5 bases between. The CDR3 length is 11 residues. Germline loops: CDR1 MDHEN, CDR2 SYDVKM. There were TCR beta CDR3 regions amplified from RNA transcripts. The HTBI primer set drove a first-round RT-PCR of the TCR CDR3. TCRdb processed the multiplex PCR reads anew with MiXCR; each CDR3 protein has one entry. The data show fewer than 400,000 distinct CDR3 sequences, with about 14% seen just once and 25% to 30% held by the top ten.

The source of this sequence is a man aged 50-59 years with Graves' ophthalmopathy. The V call is TRBV28, the J call TRBJ2-1; D not certain. Sequencing was performed on blood. This CDR3 is CASMWYNEQFF. As DNA, the CDR3 is TGTGCCAGCATGTGGTACAATGAGCAGTTCTTC.